The source of this T cell receptor (beta chain) is a study of T cell changes during pregnancy in multiple sclerosis. The protocol was immunoSEQ multiplex PCR, while the TCRdb copy is restricted to in-frame clones and leaves out a portion. This sample has 55,000 to 65,000 clones, with approximately 94% found just once. Germline assignment: CDR1 SGHTS and CDR2 YDEGEE. The CDR3 covers 18 residues. Trimming pared 6 bases from V and 1 base from J, leaving 23 bases between. The input for sequencing was CD8+ T cells from peripheral blood mononuclear cells, taken in the third trimester of pregnancy. The rearrangement links TRBV5-8 to TRBJ2-1, with D possibly TRBD2 on 6 matching bases. The receptor was derived from a female donor with multiple sclerosis, enrolled in a pregnancy study. The CDR3, as DNA: TGTGCCAGCAAACCTACTCCGGGGGTTGGTAATTCCTACAATGAGCAGTTCTTC. Protein sequence: CASKPTPGVGNSYNEQFF.